Below, one T cell receptor (beta chain) is given with its context. The antigen remains undetermined. This sample is part of a study of T cell responses to AZD1222 COVID-19 vaccine. Germline lookup yields CDR1 SGHKS and CDR2 YYEKEE (reference sequence). CDR3 length equals 14 residues. V lost 3 bases, J lost 8 bases, and 14 bases lay in between. The study's findings and limits: Two AZD1222 doses significantly raised spike-specific TCR breadth and depth over controls.

Using immunoSEQ multiplex PCR, the repertoire was profiled, and TCRdb retains in-frame clones only, with some absent. The table records 95,000 to 150,000 clones, about nine tenths of them present only once. This chain uses TRBV5-5 with TRBJ1-4; a possible D gene is TRBD1 (5 bases). The receptor's source is an adult in good health. The sequences come from peripheral blood, collected on day 0 of AZD1222 vaccination. CDR3 in DNA: TGTGCCAGCAGCTCAGGCACGAGGGGCGAAAAACTGTTTTTT. Translated: CASSSGTRGEKLFF.